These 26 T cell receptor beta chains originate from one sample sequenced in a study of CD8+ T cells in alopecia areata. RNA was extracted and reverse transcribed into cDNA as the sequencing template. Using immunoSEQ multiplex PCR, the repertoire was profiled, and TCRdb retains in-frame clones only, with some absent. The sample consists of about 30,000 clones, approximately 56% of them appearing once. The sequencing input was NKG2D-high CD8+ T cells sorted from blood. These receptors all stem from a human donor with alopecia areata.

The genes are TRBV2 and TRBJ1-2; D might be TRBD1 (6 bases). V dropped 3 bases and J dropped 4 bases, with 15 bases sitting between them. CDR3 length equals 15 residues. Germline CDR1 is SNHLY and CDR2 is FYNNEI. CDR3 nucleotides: TGTGCCAGCAGTGAGGTTTTGGAAGGGGGCTATGGCTACACCTTC. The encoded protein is CASSEVLEGGYGYTF.

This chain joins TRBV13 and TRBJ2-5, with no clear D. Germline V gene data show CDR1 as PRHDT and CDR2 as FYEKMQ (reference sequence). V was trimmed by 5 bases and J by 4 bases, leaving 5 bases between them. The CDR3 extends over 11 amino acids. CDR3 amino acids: CASSLTETQYF. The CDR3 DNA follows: TGTGCCAGCAGCCTGACAGAGACCCAGTACTTC.

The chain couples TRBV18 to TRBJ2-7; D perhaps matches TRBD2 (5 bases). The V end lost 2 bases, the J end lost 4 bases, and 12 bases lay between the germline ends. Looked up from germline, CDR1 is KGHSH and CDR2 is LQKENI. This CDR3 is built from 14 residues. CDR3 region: CASSPEGRGYEQYF. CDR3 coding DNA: TGTGCCAGCTCACCAGAGGGTCGAGGGTACGAGCAGTACTTC.

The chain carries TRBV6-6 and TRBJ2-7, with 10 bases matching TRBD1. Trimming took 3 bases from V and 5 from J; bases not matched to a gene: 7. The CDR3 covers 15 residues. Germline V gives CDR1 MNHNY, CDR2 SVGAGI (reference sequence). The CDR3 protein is CASSYPETGGDEQYF. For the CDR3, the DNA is TGTGCCAGCAGTTATCCTGAGACAGGGGGCGACGAGCAGTACTTC.

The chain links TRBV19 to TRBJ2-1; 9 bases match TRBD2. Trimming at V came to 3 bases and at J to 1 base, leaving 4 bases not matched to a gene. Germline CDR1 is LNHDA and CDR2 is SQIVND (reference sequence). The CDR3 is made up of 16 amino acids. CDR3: CASSMAGGVSYNEQFF. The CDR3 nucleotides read TGTGCCAGTAGTATGGCGGGAGGGGTATCCTACAATGAGCAGTTCTTC.

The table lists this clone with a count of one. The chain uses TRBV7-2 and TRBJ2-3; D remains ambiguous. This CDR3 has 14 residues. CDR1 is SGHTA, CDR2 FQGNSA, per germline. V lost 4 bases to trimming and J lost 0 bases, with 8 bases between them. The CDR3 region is CASSYRNSTDTQYF. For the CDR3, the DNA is TGTGCCAGCAGCTATAGAAATAGCACAGATACGCAGTATTTT.

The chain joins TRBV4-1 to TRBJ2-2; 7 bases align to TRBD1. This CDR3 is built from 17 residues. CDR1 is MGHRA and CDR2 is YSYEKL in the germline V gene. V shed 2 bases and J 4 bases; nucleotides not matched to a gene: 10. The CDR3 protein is CASSQPDRARGTGELFF. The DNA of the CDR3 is TGCGCCAGCAGCCAACCCGACAGGGCTCGGGGCACCGGGGAGCTGTTTTTT.

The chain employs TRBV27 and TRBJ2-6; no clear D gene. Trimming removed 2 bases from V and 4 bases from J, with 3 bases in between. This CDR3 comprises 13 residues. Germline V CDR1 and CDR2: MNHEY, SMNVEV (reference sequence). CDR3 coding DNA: TGTGCCAGCAGTTTAGCGGGGGCCAACGTCCTGACTTTC. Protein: CASSLAGANVLTF.

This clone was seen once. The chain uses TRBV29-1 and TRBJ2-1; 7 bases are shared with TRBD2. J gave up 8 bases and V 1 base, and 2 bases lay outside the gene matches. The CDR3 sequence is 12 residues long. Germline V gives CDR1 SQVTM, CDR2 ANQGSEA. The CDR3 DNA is TGCAGCGTTGAAGGCCGGGGGGATGAGCAGTTCTTC. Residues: CSVEGRGDEQFF.

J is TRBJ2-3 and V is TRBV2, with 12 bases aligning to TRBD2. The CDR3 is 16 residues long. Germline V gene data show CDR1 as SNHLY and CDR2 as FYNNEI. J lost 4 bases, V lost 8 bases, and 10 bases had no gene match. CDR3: CASGRTSGVGADTQYF. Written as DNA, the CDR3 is TGTGCCAGCGGTAGGACTAGCGGGGTCGGCGCAGATACGCAGTATTTT.

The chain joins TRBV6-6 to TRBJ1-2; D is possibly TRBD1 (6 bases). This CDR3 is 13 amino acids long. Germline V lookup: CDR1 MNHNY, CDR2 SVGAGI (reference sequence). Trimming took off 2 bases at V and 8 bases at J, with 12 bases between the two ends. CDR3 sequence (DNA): TGTGCCAGCAGTTACGGGCAGGGGCAAGGCTACACCTTC. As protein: CASSYGQGQGYTF.

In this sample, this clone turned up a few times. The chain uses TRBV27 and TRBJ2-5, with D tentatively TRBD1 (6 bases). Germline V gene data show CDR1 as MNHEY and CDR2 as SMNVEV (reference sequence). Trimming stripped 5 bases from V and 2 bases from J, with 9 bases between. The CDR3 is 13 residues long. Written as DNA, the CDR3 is TGTGCCAGCAGTGTGACAGGACAAGAGACCCAGTACTTC. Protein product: CASSVTGQETQYF.

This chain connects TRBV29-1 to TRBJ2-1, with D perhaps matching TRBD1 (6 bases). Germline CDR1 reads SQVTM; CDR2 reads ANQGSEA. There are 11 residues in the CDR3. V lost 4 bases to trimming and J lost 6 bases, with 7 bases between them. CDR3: CSVGGGNEQFF. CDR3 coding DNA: TGCAGCGTTGGAGGGGGCAATGAGCAGTTCTTC.

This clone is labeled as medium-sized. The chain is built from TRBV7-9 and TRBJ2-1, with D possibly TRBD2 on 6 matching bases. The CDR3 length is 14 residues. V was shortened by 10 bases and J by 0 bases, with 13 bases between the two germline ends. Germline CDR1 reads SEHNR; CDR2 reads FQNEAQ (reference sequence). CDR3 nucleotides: TGTGCCACGTCAAGGCGGGACTCCTACAATGAGCAGTTCTTC. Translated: CATSRRDSYNEQFF.

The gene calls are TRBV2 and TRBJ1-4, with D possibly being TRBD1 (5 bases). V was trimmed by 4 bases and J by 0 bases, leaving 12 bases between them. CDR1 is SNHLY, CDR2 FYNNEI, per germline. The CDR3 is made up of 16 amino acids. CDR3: CASSAFPGATNEKLFF. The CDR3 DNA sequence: TGTGCCAGCAGTGCATTTCCGGGGGCAACTAATGAAAAACTGTTTTTT.

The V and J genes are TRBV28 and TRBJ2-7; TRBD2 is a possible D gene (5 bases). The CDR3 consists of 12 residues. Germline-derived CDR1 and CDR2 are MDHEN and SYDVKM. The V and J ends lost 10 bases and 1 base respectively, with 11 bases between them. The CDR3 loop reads CATSWRSYEQYF. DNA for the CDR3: TGTGCCACCTCGTGGAGGTCCTACGAGCAGTACTTC.

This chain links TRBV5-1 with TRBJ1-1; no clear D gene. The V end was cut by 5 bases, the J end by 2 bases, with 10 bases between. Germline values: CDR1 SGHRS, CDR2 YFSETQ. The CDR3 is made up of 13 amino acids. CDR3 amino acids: CASSGEGNTEAFF. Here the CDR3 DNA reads TGCGCCAGCAGTGGGGAAGGAAACACTGAAGCTTTCTTT.

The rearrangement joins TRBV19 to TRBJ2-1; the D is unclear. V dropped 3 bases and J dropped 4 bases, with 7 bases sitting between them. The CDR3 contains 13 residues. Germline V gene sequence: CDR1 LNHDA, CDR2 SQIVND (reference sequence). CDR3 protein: CASSIRGYNEQFF. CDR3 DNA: TGTGCCAGTAGTATTCGAGGATACAATGAGCAGTTCTTC. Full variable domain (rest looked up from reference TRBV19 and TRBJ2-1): DGGITQSPKYLFRKEGQNVTLSCEQNLNHDAMYWYRQDPGQGLRLIYYSQIVNDFQKGDIAEGYSVSREKKESFPLTVTSAQKNPTAFYLCASSIRGYNEQFFGPGTRLTVL.

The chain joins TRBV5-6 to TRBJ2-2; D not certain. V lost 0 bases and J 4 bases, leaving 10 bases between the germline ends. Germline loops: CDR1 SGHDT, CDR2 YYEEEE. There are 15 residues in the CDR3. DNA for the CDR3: TGTGCCAGCAGCTTGGGGTCGGGTTCCACCGGGGAGCTGTTTTTT. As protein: CASSLGSGSTGELFF.

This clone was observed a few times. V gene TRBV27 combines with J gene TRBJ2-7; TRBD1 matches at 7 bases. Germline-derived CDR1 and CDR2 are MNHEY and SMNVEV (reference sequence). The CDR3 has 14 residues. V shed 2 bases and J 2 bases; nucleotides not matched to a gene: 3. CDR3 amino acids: CASSLRDRAYEQYF. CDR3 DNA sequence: TGTGCCAGCAGTTTAAGGGACAGAGCCTACGAGCAGTACTTC.

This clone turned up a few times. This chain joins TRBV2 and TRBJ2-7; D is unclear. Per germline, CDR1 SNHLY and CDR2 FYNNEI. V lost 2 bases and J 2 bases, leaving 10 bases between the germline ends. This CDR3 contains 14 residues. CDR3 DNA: TGTGCCAGCAGTGAATTTGGTGCGACCTACGAGCAGTACTTC. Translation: CASSEFGATYEQYF.

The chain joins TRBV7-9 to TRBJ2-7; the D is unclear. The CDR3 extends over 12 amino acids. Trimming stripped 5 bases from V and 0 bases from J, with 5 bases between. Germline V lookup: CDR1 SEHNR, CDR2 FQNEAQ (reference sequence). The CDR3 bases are TGTGCCAGCAGCGCCGGCTCCTACGAGCAGTACTTC. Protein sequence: CASSAGSYEQYF.

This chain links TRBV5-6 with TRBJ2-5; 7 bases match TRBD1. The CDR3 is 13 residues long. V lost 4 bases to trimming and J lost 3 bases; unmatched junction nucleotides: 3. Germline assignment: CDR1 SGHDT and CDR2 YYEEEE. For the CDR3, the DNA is TGTGCCAGCAGCCCTGGACAGGAAGAGACCCAGTACTTC. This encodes CASSPGQEETQYF. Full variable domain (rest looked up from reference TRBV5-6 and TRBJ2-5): DAGVTQSPTHLIKTRGQQVTLRCSPKSGHDTVSWYQQALGQGPQFIFQYYEEEERQRGNFPDRFSGHQFPNYSSELNVNALLLGDSALYLCASSPGQEETQYFGPGTRLLVL.

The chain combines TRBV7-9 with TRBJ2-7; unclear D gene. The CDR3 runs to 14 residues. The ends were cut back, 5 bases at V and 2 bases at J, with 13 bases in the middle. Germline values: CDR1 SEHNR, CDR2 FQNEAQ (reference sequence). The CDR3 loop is CASSHGRNTYEQYF. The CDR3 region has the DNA TGTGCCAGCAGCCACGGACGGAATACCTACGAGCAGTACTTC.

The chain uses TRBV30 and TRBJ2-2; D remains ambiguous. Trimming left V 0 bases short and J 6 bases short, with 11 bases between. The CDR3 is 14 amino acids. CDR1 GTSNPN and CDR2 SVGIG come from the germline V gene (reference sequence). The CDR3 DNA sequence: TGTGCCTGGAGTGTACCCCCCAGCCCCGGGGAGCTGTTTTTT. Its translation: CAWSVPPSPGELFF.

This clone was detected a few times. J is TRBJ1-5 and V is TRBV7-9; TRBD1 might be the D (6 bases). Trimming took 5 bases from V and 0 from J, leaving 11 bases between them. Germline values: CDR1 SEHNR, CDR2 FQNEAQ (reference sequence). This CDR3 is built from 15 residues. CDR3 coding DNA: TGTGCCAGCAGCCGGACAGATTATAGCAATCAGCCCCAGCATTTT. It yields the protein CASSRTDYSNQPQHF.